This entry features one TCR beta chain sequence. Its matching antigen is unknown. Clones were read by immunoSEQ multiplex PCR, and TCRdb kept only the in-frame ones, dropping some. The data show 25,000 to 40,000 clones, with roughly 80% seen just once and 0.63% held by the top ten. The germline V gene has CDR1 SGHRS and CDR2 YFSETQ. V lost 4 bases, J lost 9 bases, and 17 bases lay in between. The CDR3 runs 14 residues. The source of the sample is a study of memory CD4+ T cells and cytomegalovirus serostatus. Study-level points and caveats: About 40% of the roughly 160 known CMV-associated TCRbeta sequences appeared in CD4+ memory.

Single viable CD3+CD4+CD8-CD45RO+ cells were sorted as the memory CD4+ T cells. Donors' CMV status reflects serum IgG against pp150, pp28, p38, p52. Sequencing was carried out using memory CD4+ T cells from blood. The sequence was obtained from an adult in good health and CMV-seronegative. Some clones in this sample may be carry-over from other donors' samples. The chain couples TRBV5-1 to TRBJ2-1; no clear D. CDR3 sequence: CASSPVGMVGEQFF. CDR3 sequence (DNA): TGCGCCAGCAGCCCGGTTGGTATGGTGGGTGAGCAGTTCTTC.